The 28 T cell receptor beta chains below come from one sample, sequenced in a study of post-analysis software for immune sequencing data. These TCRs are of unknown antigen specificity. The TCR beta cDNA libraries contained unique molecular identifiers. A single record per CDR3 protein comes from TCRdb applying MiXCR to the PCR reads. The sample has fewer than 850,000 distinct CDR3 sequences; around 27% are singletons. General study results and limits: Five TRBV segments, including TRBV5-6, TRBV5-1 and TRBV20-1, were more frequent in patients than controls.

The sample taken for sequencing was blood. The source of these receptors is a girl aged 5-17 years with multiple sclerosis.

As DNA, the CDR3 is TGTGCCAGCAGCTTAGATCGCATAACCCAGTACTTC. Translated: CASSLDRITQYF. This chain links TRBV11-2 with TRBJ2-5; no clear D gene. Germline CDR1 is SGHAT and CDR2 is FQNNGV. The V gene lost 0 bases and the J gene lost 8 bases, with 7 bases spanning the gap. There are 12 residues in the CDR3.

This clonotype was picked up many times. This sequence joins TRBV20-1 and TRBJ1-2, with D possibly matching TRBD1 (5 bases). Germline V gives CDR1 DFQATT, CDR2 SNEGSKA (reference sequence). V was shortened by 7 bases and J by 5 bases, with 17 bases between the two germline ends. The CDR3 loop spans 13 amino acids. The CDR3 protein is CSVQPGALYGYTF. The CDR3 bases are TGCAGTGTCCAACCCGGGGCGTTATATGGCTACACCTTC.

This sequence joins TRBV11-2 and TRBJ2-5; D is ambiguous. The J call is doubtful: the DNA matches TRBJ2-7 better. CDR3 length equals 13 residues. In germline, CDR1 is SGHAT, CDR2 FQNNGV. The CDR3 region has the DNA TGTGCCAGCAGCTTGGCCTCGAAGCGCGAGCAGTACTTC. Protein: CASSLASKREQYF.

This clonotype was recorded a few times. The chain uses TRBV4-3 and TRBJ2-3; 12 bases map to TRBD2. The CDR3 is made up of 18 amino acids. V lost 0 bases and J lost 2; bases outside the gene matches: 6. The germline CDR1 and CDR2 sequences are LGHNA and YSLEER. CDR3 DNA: TGCGCCAGCAGCCAAGATCTCCTAGCGGGAGGGAACACAGATACGCAGTATTTT. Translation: CASSQDLLAGGNTDTQYF.

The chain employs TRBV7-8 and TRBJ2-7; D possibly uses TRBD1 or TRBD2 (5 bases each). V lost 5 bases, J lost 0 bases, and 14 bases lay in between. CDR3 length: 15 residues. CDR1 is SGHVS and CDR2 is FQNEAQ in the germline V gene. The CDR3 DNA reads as TGTGCCAGCAGCCATTGGGACCGAAGCTCCTACGAGCAGTACTTC. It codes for CASSHWDRSSYEQYF.

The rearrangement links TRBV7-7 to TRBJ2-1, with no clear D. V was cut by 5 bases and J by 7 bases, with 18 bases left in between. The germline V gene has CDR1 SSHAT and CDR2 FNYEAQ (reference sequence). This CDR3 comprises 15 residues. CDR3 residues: CASSETFAGLNEQFF. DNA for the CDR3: TGTGCCAGCAGCGAGACCTTTGCTGGGCTTAATGAGCAGTTCTTC.

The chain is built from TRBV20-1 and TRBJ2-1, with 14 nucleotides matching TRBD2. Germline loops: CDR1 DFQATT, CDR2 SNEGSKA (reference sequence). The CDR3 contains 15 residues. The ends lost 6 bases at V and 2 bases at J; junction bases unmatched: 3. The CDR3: CSAVTSGGAYNEQFF. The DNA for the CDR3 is TGCAGTGCCGTGACTAGCGGGGGGGCCTACAATGAGCAGTTCTTC.

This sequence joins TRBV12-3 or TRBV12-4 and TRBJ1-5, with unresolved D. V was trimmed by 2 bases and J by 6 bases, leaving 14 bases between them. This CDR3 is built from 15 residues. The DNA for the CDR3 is TGTGCCAGCAGTTTAATAAGTGGATCCGGTCAGCCCCAGCATTTT. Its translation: CASSLISGSGQPQHF.

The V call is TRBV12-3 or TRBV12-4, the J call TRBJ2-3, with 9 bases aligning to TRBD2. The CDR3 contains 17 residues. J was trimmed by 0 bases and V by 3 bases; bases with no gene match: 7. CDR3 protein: CASSFRAGGFSTDTQYF. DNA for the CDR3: TGTGCCAGCAGTTTCCGAGCGGGGGGTTTTAGCACAGATACGCAGTATTTT.

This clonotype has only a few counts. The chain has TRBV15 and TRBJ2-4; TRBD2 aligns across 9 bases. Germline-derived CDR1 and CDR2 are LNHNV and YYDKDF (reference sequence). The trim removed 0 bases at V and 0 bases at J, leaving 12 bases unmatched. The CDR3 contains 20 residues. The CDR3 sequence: CATSRDRRGGEGIAKNIQYF. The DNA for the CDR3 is TGTGCCACCAGCAGAGATCGGCGGGGGGGAGAGGGAATAGCCAAAAACATTCAGTACTTC.

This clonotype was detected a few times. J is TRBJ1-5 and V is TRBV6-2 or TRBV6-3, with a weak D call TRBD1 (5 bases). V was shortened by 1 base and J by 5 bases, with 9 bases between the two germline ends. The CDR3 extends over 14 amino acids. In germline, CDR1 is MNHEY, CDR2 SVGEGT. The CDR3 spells CASSYWGEDQPQHF. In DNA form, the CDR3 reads TGTGCCAGCAGTTACTGGGGGGAAGATCAGCCCCAGCATTTT.

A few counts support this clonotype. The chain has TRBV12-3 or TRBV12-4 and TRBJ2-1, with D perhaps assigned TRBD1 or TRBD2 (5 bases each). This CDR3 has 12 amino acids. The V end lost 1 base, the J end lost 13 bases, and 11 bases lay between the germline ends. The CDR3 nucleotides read TGTGCCAGCAGTTTAGGTTCGGGGCTTCAGTTCTTC. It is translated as CASSLGSGLQFF.

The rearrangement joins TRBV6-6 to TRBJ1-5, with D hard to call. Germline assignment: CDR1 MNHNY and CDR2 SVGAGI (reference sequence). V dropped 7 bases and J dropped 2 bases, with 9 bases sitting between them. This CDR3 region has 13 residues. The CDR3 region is CASIGVRNQPQHF. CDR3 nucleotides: TGTGCCAGCATCGGGGTCCGCAATCAGCCCCAGCATTTT.

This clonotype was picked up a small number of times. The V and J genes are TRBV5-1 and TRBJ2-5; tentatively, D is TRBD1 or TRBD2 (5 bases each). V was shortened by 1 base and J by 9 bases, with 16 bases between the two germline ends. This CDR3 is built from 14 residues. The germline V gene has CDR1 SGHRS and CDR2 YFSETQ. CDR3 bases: TGCGCCAGCAGCTTGCAGGGTGTTGTGGAGGCCCAGTACTTC. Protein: CASSLQGVVEAQYF.

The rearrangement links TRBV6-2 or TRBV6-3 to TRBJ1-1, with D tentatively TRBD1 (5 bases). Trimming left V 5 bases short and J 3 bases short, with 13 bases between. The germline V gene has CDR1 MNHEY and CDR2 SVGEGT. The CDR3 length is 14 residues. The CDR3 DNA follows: TGTGCCAGCAGTCTAGGGGTTTTTTACACTGAAGCTTTCTTT. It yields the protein CASSLGVFYTEAFF.

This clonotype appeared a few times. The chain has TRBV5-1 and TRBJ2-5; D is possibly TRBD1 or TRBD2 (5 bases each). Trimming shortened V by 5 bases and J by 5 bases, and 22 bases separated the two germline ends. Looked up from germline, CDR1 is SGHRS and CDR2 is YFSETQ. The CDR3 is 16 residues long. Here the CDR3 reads CASRTGPLGPQETQYF. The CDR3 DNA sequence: TGCGCCAGCAGAACGGGACCCCTAGGCCCGCAGGAGACCCAGTACTTC.

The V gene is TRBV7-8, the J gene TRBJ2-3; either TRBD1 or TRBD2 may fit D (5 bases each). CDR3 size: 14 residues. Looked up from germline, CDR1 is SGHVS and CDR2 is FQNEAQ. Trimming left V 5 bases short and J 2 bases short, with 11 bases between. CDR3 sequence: CASSPGRHTDTQYF. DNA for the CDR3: TGTGCCAGCAGCCCGGGGCGGCACACAGATACGCAGTATTTT.

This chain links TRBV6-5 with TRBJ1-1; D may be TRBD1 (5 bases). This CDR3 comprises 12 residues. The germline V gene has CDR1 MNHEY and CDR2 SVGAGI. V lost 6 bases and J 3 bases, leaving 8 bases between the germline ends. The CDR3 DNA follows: TGTGCCAGCAGCCGGGACCACACTGAAGCTTTCTTT. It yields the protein CASSRDHTEAFF.

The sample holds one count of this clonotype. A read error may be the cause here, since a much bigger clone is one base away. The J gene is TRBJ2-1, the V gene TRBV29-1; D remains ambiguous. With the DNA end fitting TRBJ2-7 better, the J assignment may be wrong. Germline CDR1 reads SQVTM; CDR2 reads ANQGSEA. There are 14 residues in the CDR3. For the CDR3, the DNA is TGCAGCGTTGAAGGATCACAATCCTACAATGAGCAGTACTTC. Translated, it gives CSVEGSQSYNEQYF.

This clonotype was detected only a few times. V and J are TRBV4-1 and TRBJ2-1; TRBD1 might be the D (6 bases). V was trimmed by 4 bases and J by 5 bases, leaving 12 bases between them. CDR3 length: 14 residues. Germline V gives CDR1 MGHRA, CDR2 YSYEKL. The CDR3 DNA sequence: TGCGCCAGCAGCCTTCATGGACAGCACAATGAGCAGTTCTTC. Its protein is CASSLHGQHNEQFF.

The CDR3 DNA sequence: TGTGCCAGCAGCCTATTGACAGGGGACGGCTACACCTTC. Protein sequence: CASSLLTGDGYTF. The chain carries TRBV5-4 and TRBJ1-2; 8 positions agree with TRBD1. The CDR3 is made up of 13 amino acids. V dropped 4 bases and J dropped 8; count of bases not matched to a gene: 7. The germline gives CDR1 SGHNT, CDR2 YYREEE (reference sequence).

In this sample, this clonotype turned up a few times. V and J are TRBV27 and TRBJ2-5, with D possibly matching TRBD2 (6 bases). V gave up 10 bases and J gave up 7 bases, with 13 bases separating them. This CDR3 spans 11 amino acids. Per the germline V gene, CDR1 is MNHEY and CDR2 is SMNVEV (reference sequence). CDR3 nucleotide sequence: TGTGCCACCGGCGGGGTGGGGACCCAGTACTTC. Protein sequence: CATGGVGTQYF.

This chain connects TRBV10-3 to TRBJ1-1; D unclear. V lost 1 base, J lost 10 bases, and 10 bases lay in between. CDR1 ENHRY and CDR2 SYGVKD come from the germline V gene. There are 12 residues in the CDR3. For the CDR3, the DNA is TGTGCCATCAGTGAGTTTTCAGGCGCAGCTTTCTTT. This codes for CAISEFSGAAFF.

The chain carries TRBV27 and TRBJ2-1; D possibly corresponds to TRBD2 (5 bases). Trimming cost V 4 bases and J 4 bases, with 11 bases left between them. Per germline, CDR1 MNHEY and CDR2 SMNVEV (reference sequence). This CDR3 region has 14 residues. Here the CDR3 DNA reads TGTGCCAGCAGTTCCGGTACGGGGTACAATGAGCAGTTCTTC. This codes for CASSSGTGYNEQFF.

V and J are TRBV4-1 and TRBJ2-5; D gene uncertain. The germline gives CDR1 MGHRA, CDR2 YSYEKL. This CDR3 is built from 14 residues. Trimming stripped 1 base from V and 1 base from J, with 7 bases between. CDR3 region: CASSQGILQETQYF. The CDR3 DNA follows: TGCGCCAGCAGCCAAGGTATTCTCCAAGAGACCCAGTACTTC.

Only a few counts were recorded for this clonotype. CDR3 nucleotides: TGTGCCAGCAGCTCTAAACCATCTGGGGCCAACGTCCTGACTTTC. It translates to CASSSKPSGANVLTF. This chain links TRBV5-5 with TRBJ2-6; D is unclear. CDR3 size: 15 residues. V was cut by 3 bases and J by 1 base, with 8 bases left in between. From germline, CDR1 is SGHKS and CDR2 YYEKEE (reference sequence).

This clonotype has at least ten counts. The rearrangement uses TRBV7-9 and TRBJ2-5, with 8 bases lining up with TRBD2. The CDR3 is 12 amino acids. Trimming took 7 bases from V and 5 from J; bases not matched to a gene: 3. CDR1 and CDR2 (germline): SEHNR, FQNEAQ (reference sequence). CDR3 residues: CASTPGGETQYF. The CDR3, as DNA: TGTGCCAGCACCCCGGGGGGGGAGACCCAGTACTTC.

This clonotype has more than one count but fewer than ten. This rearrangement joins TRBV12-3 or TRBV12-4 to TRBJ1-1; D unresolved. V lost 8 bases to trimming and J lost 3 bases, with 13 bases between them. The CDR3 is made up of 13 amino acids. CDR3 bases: TGTGCCAGCGGCCCGACTGGGGACACTGAAGCTTTCTTT. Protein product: CASGPTGDTEAFF.